Below are 8 T cell receptor beta chains sequenced from a single sample in a study of blood T cell repertoires in COVID-19. Produced via immunoSEQ multiplex PCR; TCRdb's table is partial and in-frame only. The sample lists some 70,000 clones, 81% occurring once. Input material: peripheral blood. These receptors were obtained from a woman in her 70s with acute or convalescent COVID-19.

V usage is TRBV27 and J usage is TRBJ1-3; D is possibly TRBD1 (6 bases). CDR1 is MNHEY, CDR2 SMNVEV, per germline (reference sequence). The CDR3 runs to 15 residues. The V gene lost 5 bases and the J gene lost 2 bases, with 13 bases spanning the gap. CDR3 nucleotides: TGTGCCAGCAGTACAACCCCAGGGGCTGGAAACACCATATATTTT. Translated, it gives CASSTTPGAGNTIYF.

The CDR3 region has the DNA TGTGCCAGCACTCGACAGCAGGGTTGGGAGCAGTACTTC. Translation gives CASTRQQGWEQYF. The chain is built from TRBV2 and TRBJ2-7, with D perhaps TRBD1 (5 bases). CDR1 and CDR2 from the germline V gene are SNHLY and FYNNEI. V lost 7 bases, J lost 7 bases, and 17 bases lay in between. CDR3 length: 13 residues.

This chain links TRBV5-8 with TRBJ1-6; 7 nucleotides line up with TRBD1. Germline loops: CDR1 SGHTS, CDR2 YDEGEE. The length of the CDR3 is 16 residues. The V gene end was trimmed by 4 bases and the J gene end by 0 bases; junction bases not matched to a gene: 4. This CDR3 reads CASSVDRSSYNSPLHF. The DNA for the CDR3 is TGTGCCAGCAGCGTGGACAGGAGCTCCTATAATTCACCCCTCCACTTT.

The chain is built from TRBV7-8 and TRBJ2-5; 7 nucleotides align to TRBD2. J gave up 5 bases and V 5 bases, and 8 bases lay outside the gene matches. Germline V lookup: CDR1 SGHVS, CDR2 FQNEAQ. This CDR3 contains 14 residues. The CDR3 is CASSRSGGTETQYF. The DNA for the CDR3 is TGTGCCAGCAGCCGGTCCGGGGGGACTGAGACCCAGTACTTC.

The chain links TRBV29-1 to TRBJ1-1; 7 positions match TRBD1. The CDR3 is 13 amino acids. CDR1 SQVTM and CDR2 ANQGSEA come from the germline V gene. With 6 bases clipped from V and 4 bases from J, the junction kept 8 bases outside the gene matches. CDR3 DNA: TGCAGCGTCCCCCACAACAGGGGCACTGAAGCTTTCTTT. It is translated as CSVPHNRGTEAFF.

This chain links TRBV6-6 with TRBJ1-1; unclear D gene. The CDR3 runs to 13 residues. The germline gives CDR1 MNHNY, CDR2 SVGAGI (reference sequence). V dropped 4 bases and J dropped 6 bases, with 12 bases sitting between them. CDR3 amino acids: CASSSFLEAEAFF. The CDR3, as DNA: TGTGCCAGCAGTTCGTTTCTGGAGGCTGAAGCTTTCTTT.

The chain recombines TRBV19 with TRBJ2-2, with 7 bases that match TRBD1. Trimming removed 8 bases from V and 5 bases from J; junction bases left unmatched: 8. Germline values: CDR1 LNHDA, CDR2 SQIVND (reference sequence). The CDR3 runs to 14 residues. DNA of the CDR3: TGTGCCAGTTCCGGGACAGCGGTGACCGGGGAGCTGTTTTTT. This sequence encodes CASSGTAVTGELFF.

The chain carries TRBV14 and TRBJ1-4, with 12 bases identical to TRBD1. There are 18 residues in the CDR3. The germline gives CDR1 SGHDN, CDR2 FVKESK. V lost 5 bases to trimming and J lost 7 bases; unmatched junction nucleotides: 14. CDR3 amino acids: CASSSTGTGGGNREKLFF. The CDR3 DNA follows: TGTGCCAGCAGCTCAACCGGGACAGGGGGCGGCAATCGTGAAAAACTGTTTTTT.